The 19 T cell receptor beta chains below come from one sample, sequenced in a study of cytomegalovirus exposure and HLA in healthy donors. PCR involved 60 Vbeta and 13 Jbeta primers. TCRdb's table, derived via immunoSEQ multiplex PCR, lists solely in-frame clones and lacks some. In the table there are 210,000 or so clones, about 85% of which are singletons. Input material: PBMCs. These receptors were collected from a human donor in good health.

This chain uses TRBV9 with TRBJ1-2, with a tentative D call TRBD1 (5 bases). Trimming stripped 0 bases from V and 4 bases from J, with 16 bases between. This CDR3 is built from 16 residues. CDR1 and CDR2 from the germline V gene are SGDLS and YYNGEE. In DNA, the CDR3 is TGTGCCAGCAGCGTAGAAGGCAGGGTTGGTATCTATGGCTACACCTTC. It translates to CASSVEGRVGIYGYTF.

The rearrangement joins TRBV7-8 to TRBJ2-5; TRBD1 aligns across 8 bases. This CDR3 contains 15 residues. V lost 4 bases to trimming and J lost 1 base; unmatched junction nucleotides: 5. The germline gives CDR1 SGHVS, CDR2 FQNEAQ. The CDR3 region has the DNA TGTGCCAGCAGCTCGGGGGACAGGACCCAAGAGACCCAGTACTTC. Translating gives CASSSGDRTQETQYF.

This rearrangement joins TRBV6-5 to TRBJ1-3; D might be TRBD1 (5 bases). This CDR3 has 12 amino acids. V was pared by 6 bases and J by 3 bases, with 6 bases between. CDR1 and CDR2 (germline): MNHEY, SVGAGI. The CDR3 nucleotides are TGTGCCAGCAGCAGGGATGGAAACACCATATATTTT. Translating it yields CASSRDGNTIYF.

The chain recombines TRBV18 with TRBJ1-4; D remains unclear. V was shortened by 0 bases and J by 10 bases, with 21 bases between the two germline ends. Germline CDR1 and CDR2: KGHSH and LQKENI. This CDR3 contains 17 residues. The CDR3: CASSPPGTLVAYGKLFF. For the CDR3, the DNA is TGTGCCAGCTCACCACCGGGCACGCTCGTGGCGTATGGAAAACTGTTTTTT.

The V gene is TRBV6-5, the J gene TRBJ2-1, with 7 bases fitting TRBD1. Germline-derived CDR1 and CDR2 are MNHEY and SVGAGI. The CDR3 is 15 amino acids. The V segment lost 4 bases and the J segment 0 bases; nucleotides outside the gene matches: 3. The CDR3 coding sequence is TGTGCCAGCAGTTCGGACAGGAACTCCTACAATGAGCAGTTCTTC. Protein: CASSSDRNSYNEQFF.

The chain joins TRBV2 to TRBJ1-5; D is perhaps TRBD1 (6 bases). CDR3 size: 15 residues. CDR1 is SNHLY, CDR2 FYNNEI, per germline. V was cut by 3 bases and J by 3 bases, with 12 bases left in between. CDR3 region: CASSDIRGTNQPQHF. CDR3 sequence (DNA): TGTGCCAGCAGTGACATCAGGGGAACCAATCAGCCCCAGCATTTT.

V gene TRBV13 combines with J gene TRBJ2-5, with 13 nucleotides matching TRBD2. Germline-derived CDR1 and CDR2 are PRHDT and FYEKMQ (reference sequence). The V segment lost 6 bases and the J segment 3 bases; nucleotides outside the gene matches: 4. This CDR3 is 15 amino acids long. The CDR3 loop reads CASSSTSGRKETQYF. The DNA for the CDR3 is TGTGCCAGCAGTTCGACTAGCGGGAGGAAAGAGACCCAGTACTTC.

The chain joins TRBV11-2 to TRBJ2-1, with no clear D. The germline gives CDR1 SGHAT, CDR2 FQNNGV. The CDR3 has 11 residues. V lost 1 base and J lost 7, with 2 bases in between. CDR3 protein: CASSLVNEQFF. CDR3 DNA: TGTGCCAGCAGCTTAGTAAATGAGCAGTTCTTC.

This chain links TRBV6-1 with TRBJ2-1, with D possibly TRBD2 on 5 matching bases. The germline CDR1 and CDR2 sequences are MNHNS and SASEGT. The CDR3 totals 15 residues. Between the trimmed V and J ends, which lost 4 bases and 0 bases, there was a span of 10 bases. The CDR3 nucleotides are TGTGCCAGCAGTGTTATACGGGGCTCCTACAATGAGCAGTTCTTC. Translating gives CASSVIRGSYNEQFF.

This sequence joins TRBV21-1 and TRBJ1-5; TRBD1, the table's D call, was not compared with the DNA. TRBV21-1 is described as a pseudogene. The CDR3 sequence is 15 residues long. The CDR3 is CANSRGGMGNQPQHF. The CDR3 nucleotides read TGTGCCAACTCAAGAGGGGGAATGGGCAATCAGCCCCAGCATTTT.

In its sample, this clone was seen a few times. The CDR3 sequence is CASSRDSLTDTQYF. The CDR3 DNA is TGCGCCAGCAGTAGGGACTCTCTCACAGATACGCAGTATTTT. The V gene is TRBV10-1, the J gene TRBJ2-3; tentative D call: TRBD2 (6 bases). In germline, CDR1 is WNHNN, CDR2 SYGVQD (reference sequence). This CDR3 has 14 residues. V was shortened by 5 bases and J by 2 bases, with 11 bases between the two germline ends.

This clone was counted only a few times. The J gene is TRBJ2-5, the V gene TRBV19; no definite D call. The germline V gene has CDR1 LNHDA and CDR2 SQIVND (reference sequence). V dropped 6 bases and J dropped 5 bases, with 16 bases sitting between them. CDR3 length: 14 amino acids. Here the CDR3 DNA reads TGTGCCAGTAGAACCCATGGCAGTTCTGAGACCCAGTACTTC. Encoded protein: CASRTHGSSETQYF.

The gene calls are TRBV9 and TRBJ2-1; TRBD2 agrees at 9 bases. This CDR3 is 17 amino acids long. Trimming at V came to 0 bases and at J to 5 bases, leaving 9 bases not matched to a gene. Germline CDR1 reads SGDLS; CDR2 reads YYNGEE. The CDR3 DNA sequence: TGTGCCAGCAGCGTAGGAATCCGCGGGAGGGAAAACAATGAGCAGTTCTTC. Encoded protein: CASSVGIRGRENNEQFF.

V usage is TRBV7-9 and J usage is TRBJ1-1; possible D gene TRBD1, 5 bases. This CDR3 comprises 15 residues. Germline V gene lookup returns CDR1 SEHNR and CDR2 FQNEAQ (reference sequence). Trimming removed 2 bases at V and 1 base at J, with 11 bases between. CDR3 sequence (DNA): TGTGCCAGCAGCTTAAGACAGACGGAGAACACTGAAGCTTTCTTT. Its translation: CASSLRQTENTEAFF.

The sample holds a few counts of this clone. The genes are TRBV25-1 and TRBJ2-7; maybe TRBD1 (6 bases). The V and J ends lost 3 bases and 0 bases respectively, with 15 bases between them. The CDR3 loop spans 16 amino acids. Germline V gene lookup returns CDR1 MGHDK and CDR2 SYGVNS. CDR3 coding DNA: TGTGCCAGCAGTGAGGAAGGACAGACCTTCTCCTACGAGCAGTACTTC. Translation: CASSEEGQTFSYEQYF.

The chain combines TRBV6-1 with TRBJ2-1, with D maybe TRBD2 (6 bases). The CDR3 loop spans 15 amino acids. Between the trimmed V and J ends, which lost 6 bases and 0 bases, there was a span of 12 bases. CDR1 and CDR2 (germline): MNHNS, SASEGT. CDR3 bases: TGTGCCAGCAGAATAGCGGAAAGCTCCTACAATGAGCAGTTCTTC. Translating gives CASRIAESSYNEQFF.

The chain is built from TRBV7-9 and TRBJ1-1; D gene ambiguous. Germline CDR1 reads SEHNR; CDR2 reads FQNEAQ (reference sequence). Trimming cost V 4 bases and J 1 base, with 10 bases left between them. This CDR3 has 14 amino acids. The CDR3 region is CASSSEGWNTEAFF. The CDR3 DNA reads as TGTGCCAGCAGCTCCGAGGGATGGAACACTGAAGCTTTCTTT.

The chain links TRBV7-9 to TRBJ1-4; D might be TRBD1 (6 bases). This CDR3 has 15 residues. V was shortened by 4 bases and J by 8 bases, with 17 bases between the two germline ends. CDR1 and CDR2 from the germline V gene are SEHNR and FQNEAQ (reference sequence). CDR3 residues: CASSSHGVGGEKLFF. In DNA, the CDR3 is TGTGCCAGCAGCTCCCACGGGGTAGGGGGAGAAAAACTGTTTTTT.

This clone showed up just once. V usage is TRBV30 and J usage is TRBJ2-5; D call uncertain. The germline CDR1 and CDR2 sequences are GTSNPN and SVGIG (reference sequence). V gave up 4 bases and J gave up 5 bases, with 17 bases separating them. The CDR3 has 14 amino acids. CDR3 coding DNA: TGTGCCTGGACCCCTCCCCGACATCAGGAGACCCAGTACTTC. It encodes CAWTPPRHQETQYF. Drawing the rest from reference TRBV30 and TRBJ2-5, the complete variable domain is SQTIHQWPATLVQPVGSPLSLECTVEGTSNPNLYWYRQAAGRGLQLLFYSVGIGQISSEVPQNLSASRPQDRQFILSSKKLLLSDSGFYLCAWTPPRHQETQYFGPGTRLLVL.